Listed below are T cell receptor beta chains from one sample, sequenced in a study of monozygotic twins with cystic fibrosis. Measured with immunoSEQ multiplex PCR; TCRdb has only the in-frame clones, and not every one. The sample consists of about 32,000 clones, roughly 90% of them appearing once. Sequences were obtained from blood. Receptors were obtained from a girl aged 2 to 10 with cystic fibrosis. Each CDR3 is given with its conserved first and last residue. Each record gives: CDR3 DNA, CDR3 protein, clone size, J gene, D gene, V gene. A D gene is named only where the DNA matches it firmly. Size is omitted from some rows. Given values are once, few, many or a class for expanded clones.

cdr3_nt: TGCGCCAGCAGCAATACCGGTGGAGCCAAAAACATTCAGTACTTC
cdr3_aa: CASSNTGGAKNIQYF
clone_size: -
j_call: TRBJ2-4
d_call: -
v_call: TRBV4-3

cdr3_nt: TGCGCCAGCAATTCAGGGGAAGGTTCACCCCTCCACTTT
cdr3_aa: CASNSGEGSPLHF
clone_size: -
j_call: TRBJ1-6
d_call: -
v_call: TRBV10-2

cdr3_nt: TGCGCCAGCAGCCAAGACCGGGGGCCCTACTCCTACAATGAGCAGTTCTTC
cdr3_aa: CASSQDRGPYSYNEQFF
clone_size: -
j_call: TRBJ2-1
d_call: -
v_call: TRBV4-1

cdr3_nt: TGCGCCAGCAGCCAAGAAAAGGGACTAGCGCCCGGGGAGCTGTTTTTT
cdr3_aa: CASSQEKGLAPGELFF
clone_size: -
j_call: TRBJ2-2
d_call: TRBD2
v_call: TRBV4-1

cdr3_nt: TGCAGCGTTGAACTCCGGGACAGGGCTGTCAATGAGCAGTTCTTC
cdr3_aa: CSVELRDRAVNEQFF
clone_size: -
j_call: TRBJ2-1
d_call: TRBD1
v_call: TRBV29-1

cdr3_nt: TGTGCCAGCAGCTTATCGACTAGCGGGGGGTGGAATACGCAGTATTTT
cdr3_aa: CASSLSTSGGWNTQYF
clone_size: few
j_call: TRBJ2-3
d_call: TRBD2
v_call: TRBV7-9

cdr3_nt: TGTGCCAGCTCACCTTTAGGGAATGAGATCGAGACCCAGTACTTC
cdr3_aa: CASSPLGNEIETQYF
clone_size: -
j_call: TRBJ2-5
d_call: -
v_call: TRBV18

cdr3_nt: TGTGCCAGCAGGGCCGGGGAGACGAACACTGAAGCTTTCTTT
cdr3_aa: CASRAGETNTEAFF
clone_size: -
j_call: TRBJ1-1
d_call: -
v_call: TRBV2

cdr3_nt: TGCGCCAGCAGCTTGGCCCCTAGCGGATACCAAGAGACCCAGTACTTC
cdr3_aa: CASSLAPSGYQETQYF
clone_size: -
j_call: TRBJ2-5
d_call: TRBD2
v_call: TRBV5-1

cdr3_nt: TGTGCCAGCAGAAGGACAGGGGGGACTGAAGCTTTCTTT
cdr3_aa: CASRRTGGTEAFF
clone_size: once
j_call: TRBJ1-1
d_call: TRBD1
v_call: TRBV25-1

cdr3_nt: TGTGCCTGGAGGGCCAGGGCGTGGGATGAGCAGTTCTTC
cdr3_aa: CAWRARAWDEQFF
clone_size: once
j_call: TRBJ2-1
d_call: -
v_call: TRBV30

cdr3_nt: TGCGCCAGCAGCTATGACGTACAGGGCATGGAAGCTTTCTTT
cdr3_aa: CASSYDVQGMEAFF
clone_size: -
j_call: TRBJ1-1
d_call: -
v_call: TRBV5-1

cdr3_nt: TGTGCCAGCAGCTTGGGTAGCGGGGTAGAGACCCAGTACTTC
cdr3_aa: CASSLGSGVETQYF
clone_size: -
j_call: TRBJ2-5
d_call: TRBD2
v_call: TRBV5-4

cdr3_nt: TGTGCCAGCAGCGGGACAGAAGATTATGGCTACACCTTC
cdr3_aa: CASSGTEDYGYTF
clone_size: -
j_call: TRBJ1-2
d_call: TRBD1
v_call: TRBV2

cdr3_nt: TGTGCCAGCCGCTACCCGGGACAGGCAGCCAATGAGCAGTTCTTC
cdr3_aa: CASRYPGQAANEQFF
clone_size: -
j_call: TRBJ2-1
d_call: TRBD1
v_call: TRBV11-2

cdr3_nt: TGTGCCAGTTCCAAGCGGGGGTTCTCACTGAACCATACGCAGTATTTT
cdr3_aa: CASSKRGFSLNHTQYF
clone_size: -
j_call: TRBJ2-3
d_call: TRBD2
v_call: TRBV2

cdr3_nt: TGTGCCAGTAGGCGGACAGCGGCCTATGGCTACACCTTC
cdr3_aa: CASRRTAAYGYTF
clone_size: -
j_call: TRBJ1-2
d_call: -
v_call: TRBV19

cdr3_nt: TGCAGTGCTAGGGGACTGGGTGAGCAGTTCTTC
cdr3_aa: CSARGLGEQFF
clone_size: -
j_call: TRBJ2-1
d_call: -
v_call: TRBV20-1

cdr3_nt: TGTGCCAGCAGCTTTAGAAAGCCCCAGCATTTT
cdr3_aa: CASSFRKPQHF
clone_size: -
j_call: TRBJ1-5
d_call: -
v_call: TRBV5-4

cdr3_nt: TGTGCCAGCAGCTTAGGAACAGGGGACACTGAAGCTTTCTTT
cdr3_aa: CASSLGTGDTEAFF
clone_size: -
j_call: TRBJ1-1
d_call: TRBD1
v_call: TRBV13

cdr3_nt: TGTGCCTGGAGTGTGGGAGTTTGGAGTCAGCCCCAGCATTTT
cdr3_aa: CAWSVGVWSQPQHF
clone_size: -
j_call: TRBJ1-5
d_call: -
v_call: TRBV30

cdr3_nt: TGTGCCTGGCCTCCCGGGACAGTTAATAACTATGGCTACACCTTC
cdr3_aa: CAWPPGTVNNYGYTF
clone_size: -
j_call: TRBJ1-2
d_call: TRBD1
v_call: TRBV30

cdr3_nt: TGTGCCAGCAGCTTGGCCGGACAATCCTACGAGCAGTACTTC
cdr3_aa: CASSLAGQSYEQYF
clone_size: -
j_call: TRBJ2-7
d_call: -
v_call: TRBV5-5

cdr3_nt: TGTGCCAGCAGTTACTCGGGAGGCGAAGAGACCCAGTACTTC
cdr3_aa: CASSYSGGEETQYF
clone_size: -
j_call: TRBJ2-5
d_call: -
v_call: TRBV6-6

cdr3_nt: TGTGCCAGCTCACCGGGACTAGCGGGAGAGAGTAGAGATACGCAGTATTTT
cdr3_aa: CASSPGLAGESRDTQYF
clone_size: -
j_call: TRBJ2-3
d_call: TRBD2
v_call: TRBV18

cdr3_nt: TGTGCCAGCAGTTGGGGGGCTGATCAGCCCCAGCATTTT
cdr3_aa: CASSWGADQPQHF
clone_size: -
j_call: TRBJ1-5
d_call: -
v_call: TRBV5-8

cdr3_nt: TGTGCCAGCAGTTTCGGGGGTGCCAAAAACATTCAGTACTTC
cdr3_aa: CASSFGGAKNIQYF
clone_size: -
j_call: TRBJ2-4
d_call: -
v_call: TRBV27

cdr3_nt: TGTGCCAGCAGCTTAGAGGCAGCGCCTAACTATGGCTACACCTTC
cdr3_aa: CASSLEAAPNYGYTF
clone_size: -
j_call: TRBJ1-2
d_call: -
v_call: TRBV7-8

cdr3_nt: TGTGCCAGCAGCCAAGCACAGGAAAGTGAAAAACTGTTTTTT
cdr3_aa: CASSQAQESEKLFF
clone_size: -
j_call: TRBJ1-4
d_call: -
v_call: TRBV14